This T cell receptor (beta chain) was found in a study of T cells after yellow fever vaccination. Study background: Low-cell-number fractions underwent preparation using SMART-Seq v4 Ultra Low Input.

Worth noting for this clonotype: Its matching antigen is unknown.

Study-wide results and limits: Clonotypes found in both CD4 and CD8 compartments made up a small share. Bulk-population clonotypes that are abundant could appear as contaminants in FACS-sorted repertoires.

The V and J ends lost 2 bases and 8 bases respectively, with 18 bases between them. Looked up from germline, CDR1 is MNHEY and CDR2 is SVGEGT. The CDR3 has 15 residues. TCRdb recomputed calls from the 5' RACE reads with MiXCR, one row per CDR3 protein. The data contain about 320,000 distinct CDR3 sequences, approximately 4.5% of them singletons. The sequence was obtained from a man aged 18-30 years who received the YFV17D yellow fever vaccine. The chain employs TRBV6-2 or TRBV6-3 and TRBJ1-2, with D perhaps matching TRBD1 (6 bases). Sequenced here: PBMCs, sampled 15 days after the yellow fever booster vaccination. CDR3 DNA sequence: TGTGCCAGCAGTTACACACAAACAACAGGGTTCGGCTACACCTTC. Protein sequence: CASSYTQTTGFGYTF.